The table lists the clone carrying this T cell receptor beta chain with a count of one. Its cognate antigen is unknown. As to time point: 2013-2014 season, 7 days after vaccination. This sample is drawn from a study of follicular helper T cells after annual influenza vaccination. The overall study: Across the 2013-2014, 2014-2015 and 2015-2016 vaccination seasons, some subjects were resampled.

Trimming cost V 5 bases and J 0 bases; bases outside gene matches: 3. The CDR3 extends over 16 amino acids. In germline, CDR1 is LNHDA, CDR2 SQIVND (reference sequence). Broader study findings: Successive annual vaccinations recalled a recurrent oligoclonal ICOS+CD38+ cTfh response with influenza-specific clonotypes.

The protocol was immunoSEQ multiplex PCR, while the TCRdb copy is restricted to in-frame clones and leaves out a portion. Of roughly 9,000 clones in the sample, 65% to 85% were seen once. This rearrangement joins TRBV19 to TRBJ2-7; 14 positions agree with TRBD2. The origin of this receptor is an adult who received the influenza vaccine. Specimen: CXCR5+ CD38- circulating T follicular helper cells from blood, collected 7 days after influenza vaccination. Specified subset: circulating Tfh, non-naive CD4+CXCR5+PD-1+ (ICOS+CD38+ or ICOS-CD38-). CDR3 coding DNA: TGTGCCAGTAGTCGGGGGACTAGCGGGAGCTCCTACGAGCAGTACTTC. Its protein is CASSRGTSGSSYEQYF.